What follows are 29 T cell receptor beta chains derived from one specimen sequenced in a study of regulatory T cells in long-lasting Graves disease (dated by TCRdb to about 2021). Taken with the paper, the label for time point translates to: persistent/refractory GD, antithyroid drugs over 5 years with positive TRAb. For both TCR sequencing and RNA sequencing, RNA was extracted from PBMCs in TRIzol. The protocol used for the library was multiplex PCR. These reads were obtained on an Illumina HiSeq 4000. TCR beta libraries were built with iRepertoire HTBI primers and Arm-PCR amplification of CDR3 regions. Using fastp at Q25 and MiXCR, TCRdb reprocessed the public reads and kept productive beta chains. Each record represents a unique CDR3 protein, reported with the most common genes and DNA among its rows. A total of about 470,000 distinct CDR3 sequences appear in this sample, about 22% of them only once. The ten largest make up roughly 7.1% of the sample.

Sequencing used peripheral blood mononuclear cells (PBMCs), obtained when the disease was refractory, from a patient treated with antithyroid drugs. The receptors shown here come from a female donor with Graves disease.

Only one count was recorded for this clonotype. This rearrangement joins TRBV20-1 to TRBJ2-7; D remains unclear. V lost 3 bases to trimming and J lost 3 bases, with 18 bases between them. From germline, CDR1 is DFQATT and CDR2 SNEGSKA (reference sequence). The CDR3 length is 15 residues. Here the CDR3 DNA reads TGCAGTGCTAGCCCTCGGCGCGGACCCTACTACGAGCAGTACTTC. Translation gives CSASPRRGPYYEQYF.

The V gene is TRBV20-1, the J gene TRBJ2-3; D gene unclear. This CDR3 contains 13 residues. Trimming stripped 3 bases from V and 0 bases from J, with 7 bases between. Germline CDR1 and CDR2: DFQATT and SNEGSKA (reference sequence). CDR3 in amino acids: CSARITSTDTQYF. CDR3 nucleotide sequence: TGCAGTGCTAGGATAACTAGCACAGATACGCAGTATTTT.

This clonotype has a handful of counts. This sequence joins TRBV10-2 and TRBJ2-2; no definite D call. V lost 2 bases and J 0 bases, leaving 4 bases between the germline ends. The CDR3 is 14 amino acids. Germline loops: CDR1 WSHSY, CDR2 SAAADI. The CDR3 region has the DNA TGCGCCAGCAGTGAGGACCCGAACACCGGGGAGCTGTTTTTT. Translated, it gives CASSEDPNTGELFF.

This chain links TRBV2 with TRBJ2-1; D is perhaps TRBD1 or TRBD2 (5 bases each). The J call may be faulty, since TRBJ2-5 better matches the DNA end. Germline V gene sequence: CDR1 SNHLY, CDR2 FYNNEI. CDR3 length: 12 amino acids. For the CDR3, the DNA is TGTGCCACCCGGGACCGTCAAGAGACCCAGTACTTC. Protein sequence: CATRDRQETQYF.

This clonotype has at least ten counts. The chain employs TRBV20-1 and TRBJ2-7, with 9 bases matching TRBD1. V trimming: 6 bases; J trimming: 6 bases; junction bases outside the gene matches: 9. Germline V gives CDR1 DFQATT, CDR2 SNEGSKA (reference sequence). CDR3 length: 13 residues. CDR3 region: CSATWTGVLEQYF. CDR3 bases: TGCAGTGCAACCTGGACAGGGGTCCTCGAGCAGTACTTC.

The chain recombines TRBV4-3 with TRBJ2-5; 9 positions agree with TRBD1. Looked up from germline, CDR1 is LGHNA and CDR2 is YSLEER. The length of the CDR3 is 16 residues. J gave up 5 bases and V 0 bases, and 7 bases lay outside the gene matches. CDR3 nucleotide sequence: TGCGCCAGCAGCCAAGATCACCACAGGGGGCAGGAGACCCAGTACTTC. It translates to CASSQDHHRGQETQYF.

The chain carries TRBV27 and TRBJ2-2; no clear D gene. Germline assignment: CDR1 MNHEY and CDR2 SMNVEV (reference sequence). The V and J ends lost 2 bases and 4 bases respectively, with 11 bases between them. The CDR3 contains 15 residues. The CDR3 region is CASSLTWGSTGELFF. CDR3 sequence (DNA): TGTGCCAGCAGTTTAACTTGGGGAAGCACCGGGGAGCTGTTTTTT.

This clonotype was counted ten times or more. The J gene is TRBJ2-5, the V gene TRBV11-2; D may be TRBD2 (6 bases). The CDR3 has 16 residues. Trimming took 5 bases from V and 4 from J, leaving 20 bases between them. Germline-derived CDR1 and CDR2 are SGHAT and FQNNGV. CDR3 sequence reads: CASSVVGLYNRETQYF. The CDR3 DNA is TGTGCCAGCAGCGTGGTGGGACTTTATAACCGAGAGACCCAGTACTTC.

This clonotype was detected only a few times. The chain uses TRBV6-1 and TRBJ2-5, with TRBD1 identical over 7 bases. V lost 6 bases to trimming and J lost 4 bases; unmatched junction nucleotides: 5. Germline V gene lookup returns CDR1 MNHNS and CDR2 SASEGT. The CDR3 sequence is 13 residues long. CDR3 region: CASRLDRVETQYF. DNA of the CDR3: TGTGCCAGCAGACTCGACAGGGTAGAGACCCAGTACTTC.

This sequence joins TRBV27 and TRBJ2-7; possible D gene TRBD2, 6 bases. V shed 3 bases and J shed 2 bases, with 14 bases lying between them. CDR1 is MNHEY, CDR2 SMNVEV, per germline (reference sequence). The CDR3 sequence is 15 residues long. For the CDR3, the DNA is TGTGCCAGCAGTTTTGGGGTAGCGGACACCTACGAGCAGTACTTC. Protein product: CASSFGVADTYEQYF.

The chain employs TRBV19 and TRBJ2-5; the match to TRBD2 covers 14 bases. Unmatched junction bases numbered 5, after V lost 5 bases and J lost 3 bases. Germline values: CDR1 LNHDA, CDR2 SQIVND (reference sequence). This CDR3 is built from 16 residues. In DNA form, the CDR3 reads TGTGCCAGTAGTCAGACTAGCGGGAGGGCAGAAGAGACCCAGTACTTC. Translation: CASSQTSGRAEETQYF.

There are many counts of this clonotype. The chain carries TRBV6-2 or TRBV6-3 and TRBJ2-5, with D possibly matching TRBD1 (6 bases). V was shortened by 9 bases and J by 5 bases, with 22 bases between the two germline ends. This CDR3 has 15 residues. Germline CDR1 MNHEY, CDR2 SVGEGT. The CDR3 DNA sequence: TGTGCCAGTTACCGACAGGTCCAACCGCGGGAGACCCAGTACTTC. This translates into CASYRQVQPRETQYF.

This clonotype has a count of ten or more. The chain uses TRBV7-2 and TRBJ1-1; no clear D gene. The V gene lost 7 bases and the J gene lost 6 bases, with 15 bases spanning the gap. Germline lookup yields CDR1 SGHTA and CDR2 FQGNSA. CDR3 length equals 13 residues. In DNA form, the CDR3 reads TGTGCCAGCAACCTCGGAGCGCCATCTGAAGCTTTCTTT. Translation gives CASNLGAPSEAFF.

This chain joins TRBV7-2 and TRBJ2-1; 7 nucleotides align to TRBD1. The CDR3 length is 14 residues. The J segment lost 5 bases and the V segment lost 4 bases, leaving 5 bases of the junction unmatched. Germline CDR1 reads SGHTA; CDR2 reads FQGNSA. The CDR3 spells CASSSRQGNNEQFF. The CDR3 DNA reads TGTGCCAGCAGCTCACGACAGGGCAACAATGAGCAGTTCTTC.

In its sample, this clonotype was seen many times. The chain is built from TRBV7-6 and TRBJ1-5, with D uncertain. V dropped 5 bases and J dropped 6 bases, with 20 bases sitting between them. This CDR3 is built from 16 residues. Germline V lookup: CDR1 SGHVS, CDR2 FNYEAQ. The CDR3 region is CASSLTGRGFGQPQHF. In DNA, the CDR3 is TGTGCCAGCAGCCTGACGGGCCGGGGATTCGGTCAGCCCCAGCATTTT.

This clonotype was found a few times. CDR3 sequence (DNA): TGTGCCAGCAGCTCTTACGACGACAGGGACTATAACTATGGCTACACCTTC. Translation gives CASSSYDDRDYNYGYTF. The J gene is TRBJ1-2, the V gene TRBV5-5, with TRBD1 matching 7 bases. This CDR3 comprises 17 residues. V was clipped by 3 bases and J by 1 base; unmatched bases: 12. CDR1 SGHKS and CDR2 YYEKEE come from the germline V gene (reference sequence).

Ten or more counts support this clonotype. The chain carries TRBV6-6 and TRBJ2-7; D perhaps matches TRBD1 (6 bases). Looked up from germline, CDR1 is MNHNY and CDR2 is SVGAGI (reference sequence). The CDR3 consists of 16 residues. Trimming cost V 0 bases and J 1 base, with 13 bases left between them. DNA of the CDR3: TGTGCCAGCAGTTACTCGACGCACACAGGGTCCTACGAGCAGTACTTC. Protein sequence: CASSYSTHTGSYEQYF.

This clonotype was counted between two and nine times. This chain connects TRBV6-1 to TRBJ1-1; D is undetermined. V lost 7 bases to trimming and J lost 1 base, with 10 bases between them. Germline values: CDR1 MNHNS, CDR2 SASEGT. The CDR3 consists of 13 residues. The CDR3 here is CASIWGENTEAFF. The CDR3 nucleotides read TGTGCCAGCATATGGGGAGAGAACACTGAAGCTTTCTTT.

Ten or more counts support this clonotype. The chain combines TRBV24-1 with TRBJ2-7; 7 nucleotides agree with TRBD1. This CDR3 comprises 13 residues. CDR1 and CDR2 (germline): KGHDR, SFDVKD. V shed 4 bases, J shed 4 bases, and the junction held 3 bases outside the gene matches. In DNA form, the CDR3 reads TGTGCCACCAGTGAGGAGACAGGGTACGAGCAGTACTTC. It is translated as CATSEETGYEQYF.

The chain is built from TRBV28 and TRBJ2-2, with 7 bases lining up with TRBD2. Germline CDR1 is MDHEN and CDR2 is SYDVKM. There are 15 residues in the CDR3. The trim removed 8 bases at V and 2 bases at J, leaving 8 bases unmatched. The CDR3 nucleotides are TGTGCCAGCTTTGGGGGGGAATTTAACACCGGGGAGCTGTTTTTT. The encoded protein is CASFGGEFNTGELFF.

In its sample, this clonotype was seen many times. The rearrangement links TRBV28 to TRBJ2-4, with 7 nucleotides matching TRBD1. The V gene's germline CDR1 is MDHEN and CDR2 SYDVKM. CDR3 length: 17 residues. V was clipped by 1 base and J by 3 bases; unmatched bases: 9. The CDR3 DNA reads TGTGCCAGCAGTTTATTCCCCCAGACAGGGATCAAAAACATTCAGTACTTC. It translates to CASSLFPQTGIKNIQYF.

The V call is TRBV13, the J call TRBJ2-2, with a tentative D call TRBD1 (6 bases). V was cut by 5 bases and J by 0 bases, with 10 bases left in between. The CDR3 consists of 15 residues. Germline V gives CDR1 PRHDT, CDR2 FYEKMQ (reference sequence). The CDR3 bases are TGTGCCAGCAGCGGGGGCGGGCCGAACACCGGGGAGCTGTTTTTT. Translation: CASSGGGPNTGELFF.

This clonotype has a handful of counts. The chain employs TRBV20-1 and TRBJ1-2; maybe TRBD1 (5 bases). Germline CDR1 DFQATT, CDR2 SNEGSKA (reference sequence). The ends were cut back, 3 bases at V and 4 bases at J, with 21 bases in the middle. CDR3 length equals 16 residues. CDR3 protein: CSARPRFDSAFYGYTF. The DNA of the CDR3 is TGCAGTGCTAGGCCACGGTTCGACAGCGCTTTCTATGGCTACACCTTC.

This clonotype has ten or more counts. A junction boundary mismatches the germline segment, possibly from a read error. The chain carries TRBV2 and TRBJ2-5; 7 bases are shared with TRBD1. This CDR3 spans 15 amino acids. Germline V gene sequence: CDR1 SNHLY, CDR2 FYNNEI. CDR3 protein: CASSEDRATQETQYF. The CDR3 bases are TGTGCCAGCAGCGAAGACAGGGCCACCCAAGAGACCCAGTACTTC. Supplemented by reference TRBV2 and TRBJ2-5, the full variable domain reads EPEVTQTPSHQVTQMGQEVILRCVPISNHLYFYWYRQILGQKVEFLVSFYNNEISEKSEIFDDQFSVERPDGSNFTLKIRSTKLEDSAMYFCASSEDRATQETQYFGPGTRLLVL.

This clonotype was counted only a few times. The rearrangement links TRBV12-3 or TRBV12-4 to TRBJ2-2; 13 nucleotides line up with TRBD2. J gave up 5 bases and V 6 bases, and 6 bases lay outside the gene matches. This CDR3 has 16 residues. The CDR3 DNA is TGTGCCAGCAGCGCCTCGGGACTAGCGGGGACCGGGGAGCTGTTTTTT. It yields the protein CASSASGLAGTGELFF.

This clonotype was counted at least ten times. The V call is TRBV7-8, the J call TRBJ1-2, with 8 bases that match TRBD1. The CDR3 has 14 amino acids. The germline V gene encodes CDR1 SGHVS and CDR2 FQNEAQ. V was pared by 5 bases and J by 2 bases, with 4 bases of the junction left unmatched. CDR3 protein: CASSADRGNYGYTF. The CDR3 DNA sequence: TGTGCCAGCAGCGCCGACAGGGGCAACTATGGCTACACCTTC.

As regards this clonotype: A much larger clone differs by one base, so this may be a read error. Because it lacks the conserved phenylalanine or tryptophan at the end, this CDR3 is likely a read error. The chain combines TRBV6-2 or TRBV6-3 with TRBJ1-5, with 11 bases fitting TRBD1. The V gene's germline CDR1 is MNHEY and CDR2 SVGEGT. This CDR3 contains 16 residues. The V gene end was trimmed by 6 bases and the J gene end by 1 base; junction bases not matched to a gene: 5. This CDR3 reads CASRDRDRGSNQPQHS. The CDR3, as DNA: TGTGCCAGCAGGGACCGGGACAGGGGGAGCAATCAGCCCCAGCATTCT.

Only a few counts were recorded for this clonotype. This chain links TRBV13 with TRBJ1-4, with a weak D call TRBD1 (5 bases). Germline loops: CDR1 PRHDT, CDR2 FYEKMQ (reference sequence). The CDR3 runs to 14 residues. Trimming cost V 5 bases and J 8 bases, with 15 bases left between them. The CDR3 DNA sequence: TGTGCCAGCAGCCTAAGGAGCCCAGGGGAAAAACTGTTTTTT. Its translation: CASSLRSPGEKLFF.

The chain recombines TRBV29-1 with TRBJ1-5; D gene uncertain. This CDR3 contains 13 residues. Trimming cost V 4 bases and J 3 bases, with 10 bases left between them. Germline CDR1 and CDR2: SQVTM and ANQGSEA. In nucleotides, the CDR3 is TGCAGCGTTGCTCGGGGTATCAATCAGCCCCAGCATTTT. Translated: CSVARGINQPQHF. Supplemented by reference TRBV29-1 and TRBJ1-5, the full variable domain reads SAVISQKPSRDICQRGTSLTIQCQVDSQVTMMFWYRQQPGQSLTLIATANQGSEATYESGFVIDKFPISRPNLTFSTLTVSNMSPEDSSIYLCSVARGINQPQHFGDGTRLSIL.